This T cell receptor beta chain was captured in a study of cytomegalovirus exposure and HLA in healthy donors (dated by TCRdb to 2017 to 2019). Background on the whole study: A later analysis indicated that the 120 validation repertoires were generated on the platform also employed for the approximately 700 repertoires of the first cohort. The aim of the study was to test whether cataloging public T cell receptors could identify signatures of past pathogen exposure. Besides the first cohort of some 670 subjects, a separate validation cohort made up of 120 different subjects was used. The study combined high-throughput TCR immunosequencing, statistical association of individual TCRs with disease status, and machine learning to predict cytomegalovirus infection status. The paper as a whole reports these results and caveats: The authors suggested that the approach could potentially be extended to other disease states and immunological phenotypes. Cytomegalovirus status was reported to be diagnosed by the classifier with high specificity and sensitivity in both the original and validation cohorts. A total of roughly 160 TCR beta chains were listed by the study as associated with cytomegalovirus. A later analysis found that TCRs clustered in the first cohort also tended to co-occur in the 100 to 150 validation repertoires, with roughly 95% of cluster scores above 0. The validation cohort had no HLA typing available for a later analysis, so co-occurrence within that cohort was assessed over all 120 or so repertoires. While some public TCRs were present in many individuals, most TCR sequences turned up only very rarely across donors. In vitro tests confirmed that three of the cytomegalovirus-associated TCR beta chains recognize cytomegalovirus antigens.

Separate from the roughly 630-subject first cohort, the validation cohort of 90 to 150 subjects was the group to which the donors belonged. At the junction V is shortened by 5 bases and J by 1 base, with 9 bases in between. As encoded in the germline V gene (reference sequence), CDR1 is SEHNR while CDR2 is FQNEAQ. Including cysteine and phenylalanine, the CDR3 has 15 amino acids. The DNA shown is the 45-base CDR3, in frame from base 1. Libraries were prepared through the immunoSEQ multiplex PCR assay. Per the authors' processing: To diagnose cytomegalovirus status from the catalog of TCR beta chain sequences, a statistical classification framework was built. Here the immuneACCESS table is served through TCRdb, limited to in-frame sequences with V and J called. Missing clones are a known gap in these copies; in checked studies unresolved V genes cover under half, and the rest lacks a known reason. V, J and clone size reflect that table, while D and trimming were determined from the DNA. The table for this sample lists some 250,000 clones; about 92% of them were counted only once. Of the sample, approximately 3.1% falls within the top ten clones.

As for this clone: Its specific antigen is unknown. Nothing much larger sits one base from this clone, and base qualities are not available.

The V gene is TRBV7-9 and the J gene is TRBJ2-6, and the D gene may be TRBD1, 6 bases matching. The receptor comes from a woman in her 30s in good health and CMV-seronegative. Sequencing was carried out using PBMCs. The CDR3 region reads CASSRTESGANVLTF. The DNA reads as follows: TGTGCCAGCAGCCGGACAGAATCTGGGGCCAACGTCCTGACTTTC.